The TCR beta chain described here comes from a study of identical twins. Germline CDR1 reads ENHRY; CDR2 reads SYGVKD. The V gene lost 3 bases and the J gene lost 9 bases, with 6 bases spanning the gap. The CDR3 covers 11 residues. In this sample, this clonotype turned up many times. TCRdb called the 5' RACE reads again in MiXCR, with one record for every CDR3 protein. The data hold 650,000 to 750,000 distinct CDR3 sequences, with around 20% observed a single time. These data also formed part of another study, on T cells expressing NK-cell markers. That report adds: Several experiments confined sorting to alpha-beta TCR T cells with an anti-gamma-delta TCR antibody.

The sample comprised PBMCs. The receptor was derived from a woman under 30 in good health. The V gene is TRBV10-3, the J gene TRBJ2-1; D gene uncertain. CDR3 sequence reads: CAISERSEQFF. The CDR3 DNA reads as TGTGCCATCAGTGAAAGGAGTGAGCAGTTCTTC.